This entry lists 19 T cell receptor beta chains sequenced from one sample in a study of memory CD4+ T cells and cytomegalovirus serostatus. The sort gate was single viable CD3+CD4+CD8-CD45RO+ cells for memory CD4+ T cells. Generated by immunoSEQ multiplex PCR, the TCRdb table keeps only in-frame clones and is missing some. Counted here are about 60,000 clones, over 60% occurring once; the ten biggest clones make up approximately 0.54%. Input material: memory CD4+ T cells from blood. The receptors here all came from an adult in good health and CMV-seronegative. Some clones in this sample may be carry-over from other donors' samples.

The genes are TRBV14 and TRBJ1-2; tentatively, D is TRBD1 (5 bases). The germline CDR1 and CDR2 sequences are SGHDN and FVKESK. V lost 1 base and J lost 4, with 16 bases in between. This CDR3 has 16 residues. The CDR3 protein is CASSQGPRRRGYGYTF. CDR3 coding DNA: TGTGCCAGCAGCCAAGGTCCGCGGCGGAGGGGCTATGGCTACACCTTC.

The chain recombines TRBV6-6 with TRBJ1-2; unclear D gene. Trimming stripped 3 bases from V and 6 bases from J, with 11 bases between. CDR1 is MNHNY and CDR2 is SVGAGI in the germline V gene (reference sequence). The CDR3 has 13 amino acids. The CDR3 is CASSYEGGNGYTF. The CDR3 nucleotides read TGTGCCAGCAGTTATGAGGGAGGGAATGGCTACACCTTC.

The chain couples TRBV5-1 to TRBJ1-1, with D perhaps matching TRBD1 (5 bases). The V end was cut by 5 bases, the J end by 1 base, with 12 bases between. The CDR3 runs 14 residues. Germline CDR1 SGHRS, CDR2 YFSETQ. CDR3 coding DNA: TGCGCCAGCAGTCCTCAGGGATCGAACACTGAAGCTTTCTTT. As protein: CASSPQGSNTEAFF.

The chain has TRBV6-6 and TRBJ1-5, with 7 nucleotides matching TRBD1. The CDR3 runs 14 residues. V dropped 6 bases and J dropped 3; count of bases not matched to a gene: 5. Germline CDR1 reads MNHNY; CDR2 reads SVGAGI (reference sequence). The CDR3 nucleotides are TGTGCCAGCAGCTGGGACAGCCTCAATCAGCCCCAGCATTTT. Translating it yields CASSWDSLNQPQHF.

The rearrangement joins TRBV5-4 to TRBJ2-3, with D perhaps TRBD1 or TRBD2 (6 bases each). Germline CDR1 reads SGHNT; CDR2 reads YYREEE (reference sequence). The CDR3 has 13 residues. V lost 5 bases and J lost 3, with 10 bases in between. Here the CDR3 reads CASRTGRTDTQYF. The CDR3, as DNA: TGTGCCAGCAGAACAGGGAGGACAGATACGCAGTATTTT.

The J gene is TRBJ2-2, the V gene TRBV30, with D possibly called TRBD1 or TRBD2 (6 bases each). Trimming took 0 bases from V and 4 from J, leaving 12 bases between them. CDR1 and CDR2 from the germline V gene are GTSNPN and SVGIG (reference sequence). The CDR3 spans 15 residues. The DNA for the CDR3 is TGTGCCTGGAGTGTGGGGGGCGGGTTCACCGGGGAGCTGTTTTTT. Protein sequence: CAWSVGGGFTGELFF.

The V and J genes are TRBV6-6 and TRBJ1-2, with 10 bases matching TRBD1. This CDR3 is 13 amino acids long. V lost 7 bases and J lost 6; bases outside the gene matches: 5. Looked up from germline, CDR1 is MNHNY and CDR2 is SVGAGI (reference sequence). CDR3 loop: CASTEGQGHGYTF. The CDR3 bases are TGTGCCAGCACCGAGGGACAGGGGCATGGCTACACCTTC.

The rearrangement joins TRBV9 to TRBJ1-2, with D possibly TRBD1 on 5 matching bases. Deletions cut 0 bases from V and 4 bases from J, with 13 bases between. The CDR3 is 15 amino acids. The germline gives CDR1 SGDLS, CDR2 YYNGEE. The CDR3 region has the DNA TGTGCCAGCAGCGTAGACATCGGGACGGTCTATGGCTACACCTTC. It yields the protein CASSVDIGTVYGYTF. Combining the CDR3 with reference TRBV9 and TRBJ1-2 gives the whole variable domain DSGVTQTPKHLITATGQRVTLRCSPRSGDLSVYWYQQSLDQGLQFLIQYYNGEERAKGNILERFSAQQFPDLHSELNLSSLELGDSALYFCASSVDIGTVYGYTFGSGTRLTVV.

The CDR3: CASSLGGGGAEAFF. DNA of the CDR3: TGTGCCAGCAGCTTGGGGGGAGGAGGGGCTGAAGCTTTCTTT. The genes are TRBV5-4 and TRBJ1-1; perhaps TRBD1 as D (5 bases). The V end lost 0 bases, the J end lost 6 bases, and 12 bases lay between the germline ends. CDR3 length: 14 residues. The germline V gene encodes CDR1 SGHNT and CDR2 YYREEE (reference sequence).

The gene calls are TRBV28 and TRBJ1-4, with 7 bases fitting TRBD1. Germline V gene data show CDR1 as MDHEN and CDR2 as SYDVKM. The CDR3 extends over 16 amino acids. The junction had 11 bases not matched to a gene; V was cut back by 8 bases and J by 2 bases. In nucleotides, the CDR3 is TGTGCCAGCCGTGGCAGGGGGTTGCGGACTAATGAAAAACTGTTTTTT. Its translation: CASRGRGLRTNEKLFF.

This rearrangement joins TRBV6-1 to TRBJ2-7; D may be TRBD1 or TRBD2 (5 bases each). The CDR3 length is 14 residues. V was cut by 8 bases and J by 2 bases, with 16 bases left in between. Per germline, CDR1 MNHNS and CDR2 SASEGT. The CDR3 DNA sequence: TGTGCCAGCTGCTCCGGGACCGCACCCTACGAGCAGTACTTC. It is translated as CASCSGTAPYEQYF.

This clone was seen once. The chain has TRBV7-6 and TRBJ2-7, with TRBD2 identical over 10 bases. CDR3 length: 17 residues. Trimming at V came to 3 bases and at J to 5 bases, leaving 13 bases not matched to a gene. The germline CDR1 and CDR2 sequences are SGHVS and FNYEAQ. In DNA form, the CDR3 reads TGTGCCAGCAGCTTGGGACTAGCGCGATCACGACTTGACGAGCAGTACTTC. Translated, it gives CASSLGLARSRLDEQYF.

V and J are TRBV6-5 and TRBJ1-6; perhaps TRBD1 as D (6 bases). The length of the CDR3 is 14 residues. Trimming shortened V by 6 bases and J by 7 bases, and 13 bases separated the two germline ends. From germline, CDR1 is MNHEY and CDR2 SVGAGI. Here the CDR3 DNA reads TGTGCCAGCAGACTAGACAGGCTGAATTCACCCCTCCACTTT. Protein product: CASRLDRLNSPLHF.

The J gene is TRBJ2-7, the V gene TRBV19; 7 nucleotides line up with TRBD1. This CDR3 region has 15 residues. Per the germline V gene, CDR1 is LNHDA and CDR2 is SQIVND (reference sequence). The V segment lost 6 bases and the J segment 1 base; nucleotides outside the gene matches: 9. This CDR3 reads CASRDPGQSSYEQYF. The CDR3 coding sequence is TGTGCCAGTAGGGATCCGGGACAGTCATCCTACGAGCAGTACTTC.

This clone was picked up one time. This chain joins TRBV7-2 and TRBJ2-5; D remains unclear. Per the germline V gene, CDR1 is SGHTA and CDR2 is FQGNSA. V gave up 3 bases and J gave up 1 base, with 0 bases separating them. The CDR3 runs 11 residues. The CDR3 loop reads CASSFQETQYF. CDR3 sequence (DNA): TGTGCCAGCAGCTTCCAAGAGACCCAGTACTTC.

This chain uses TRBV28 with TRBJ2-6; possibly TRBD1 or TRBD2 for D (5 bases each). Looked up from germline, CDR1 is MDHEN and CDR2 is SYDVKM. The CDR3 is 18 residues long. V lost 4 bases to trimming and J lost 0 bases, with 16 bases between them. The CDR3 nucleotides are TGTGCCAGCAGTTCCCCTGGGACCTGGTCCTCTGGGGCCAACGTCCTGACTTTC. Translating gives CASSSPGTWSSGANVLTF.

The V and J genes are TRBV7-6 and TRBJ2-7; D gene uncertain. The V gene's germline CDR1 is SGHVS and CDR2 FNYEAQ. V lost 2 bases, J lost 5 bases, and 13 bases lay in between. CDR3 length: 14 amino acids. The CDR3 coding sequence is TGTGCCAGCAGCTTATACTACGGAAAGGACGAGCAGTACTTC. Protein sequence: CASSLYYGKDEQYF.

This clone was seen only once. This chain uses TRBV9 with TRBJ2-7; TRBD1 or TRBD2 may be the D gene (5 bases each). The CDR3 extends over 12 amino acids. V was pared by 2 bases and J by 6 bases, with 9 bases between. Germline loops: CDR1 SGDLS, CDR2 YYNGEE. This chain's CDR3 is CASSVPGAEQYF. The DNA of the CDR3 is TGTGCCAGCAGCGTCCCCGGGGCCGAGCAGTACTTC.

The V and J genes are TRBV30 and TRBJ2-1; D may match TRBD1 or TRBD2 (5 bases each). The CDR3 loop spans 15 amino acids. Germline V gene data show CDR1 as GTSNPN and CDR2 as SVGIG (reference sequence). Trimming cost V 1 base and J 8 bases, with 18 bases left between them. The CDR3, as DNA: TGTGCCTGGAGTGCCCCGGGACCTTTGAGGCATGAGCAGTTCTTC. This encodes CAWSAPGPLRHEQFF.